The next 30 T cell receptor beta chains were all read from a single sample in a study of T cell clonality in common variable immunodeficiency. Study-wide results and limits: Fewer deletions and N-nucleotide insertions were reportedly seen in common variable immunodeficiency TCR beta sequences.

Their target antigens are unknown. Method: immunoSEQ multiplex PCR; TCRdb's copy keeps in-frame clones and lacks some. The data show 25,000 to 30,000 clones, none appearing only once, with approximately 31% held by the ten largest. The sequencing sample was made of peripheral blood mononuclear cells. The receptors originated from a human donor with common variable immunodeficiency.

CDR3 residues: CASESPRTEAFF. The CDR3 DNA, read in part, is TGTGCCAGCGAAAGCCCCCGGACTGAA. J is TRBJ1-1 and V is TRBV19, with D hard to call. The read terminates 3 residues ahead of where the CDR3 ends, so the germline J gene completes it. V was shortened by 9 bases and J by 5 bases, with 13 bases between the two germline ends. The germline V gene has CDR1 LNHDA and CDR2 SQIVND (reference sequence). This CDR3 has 12 amino acids.

For this clone: The read falls 3 residues short of the CDR3 end, and the missing part is taken from the germline J gene. The V call is TRBV6-2 or TRBV6-3, the J call TRBJ2-3; possibly TRBD2 for D (7 bases). V was pared by 1 base and J by 3 bases, with 14 bases between. The CDR3 is made up of 16 amino acids. Per germline, CDR1 MNHEY and CDR2 SVGEGT. The CDR3 here is CASSYLAGALTDTQYF. CDR3 bases read: TGTGCCAGCAGTTACTTGGCGGGGGCCTTAACAGATACG.

The table lists this clone with a few counts. The missing CDR3 end, 3 residues past where the read stops, is filled in from the germline J gene. The chain carries TRBV5-1 and TRBJ2-5, with 9 bases identical to TRBD2. Losses at the gene ends were 7 bases for V and 2 bases for J; bases not matched to a gene: 18. Germline loops: CDR1 SGHRS, CDR2 YFSETQ. The CDR3 extends over 18 amino acids. The chain's CDR3 is CASYPWTSAKSFQETQYF. The CDR3 DNA, read in part, is TGCGCCAGCTATCCGTGGACTAGCGCAAAATCTTTTCAAGAGACC.

This clone was observed a few times. The read terminates 3 residues ahead of where the CDR3 ends, so the germline J gene completes it. The chain couples TRBV7-9 to TRBJ2-7; 10 nucleotides align to TRBD1. The CDR3 is 15 amino acids. V shed 5 bases and J 3 bases; nucleotides not matched to a gene: 7. Germline lookup yields CDR1 SEHNR and CDR2 FQNEAQ (reference sequence). The CDR3 loop reads CASSPWTGGSYEQYF. The CDR3 DNA, read in part, is TGTGCCAGCAGCCCCTGGACAGGGGGGAGCTACGAG.

This clone was recorded many times. Sequencing ends 3 residues short of the CDR3 end; the germline J gene provides the rest. The chain recombines TRBV7-9 with TRBJ1-4; D not resolved. The germline V gene has CDR1 SEHNR and CDR2 FQNEAQ (reference sequence). This CDR3 spans 15 amino acids. The V gene lost 2 bases and the J gene lost 7 bases, with 14 bases spanning the gap. The CDR3 DNA, read in part, is TGTGCCAGCAGCTTATCGTCTATCGTTGGTGAAAAA. It yields the protein CASSLSSIVGEK. Given in full, the CDR3 is CASSLSSIVGEKLFF. Together with reference TRBV7-9 and TRBJ1-4, the CDR3 gives the full variable domain: DTGVSQNPRHKITKRGQNVTFRCDPISEHNRLYWYRQTLGQGPEFLTYFQNEAQLEKSRLLSDRFSAERPKGSFSTLEIQRTEQGDSAMYLCASSLSSIVGEKLFFGSGTQLSVL.

As to this clone: The sequence runs out 3 residues before the end of the CDR3; the remainder is reconstructed from the germline J gene. The chain links TRBV11-3 to TRBJ2-2; D might be TRBD2 (5 bases). The CDR3 sequence is 15 residues long. The germline V gene has CDR1 SGHNT and CDR2 YENEEA. Between the trimmed V and J ends, which lost 4 bases and 1 base, there was a span of 10 bases. The CDR3 is CASSSDYQNTGELFF. The DNA read from the CDR3 is TGTGCCAGCAGCTCAGACTATCAGAACACCGGGGAG.

A remark on this clone: The DNA ends 3 residues before the CDR3 does, and the rest of the CDR3 is filled in from the germline J gene. This sequence joins TRBV7-1 and TRBJ1-4, with 9 nucleotides matching TRBD1. TRBV7-1 falls under the ORF class, with uncertain function. V lost 3 bases and J lost 0; bases outside the gene matches: 14. The CDR3 has 20 amino acids. The CDR3 sequence: CASSSKAGQGNPATNEKLFF. The CDR3 bases that were read are TGTGCCAGCAGCTCCAAGGCGGGACAGGGCAATCCTGCAACTAATGAAAAA.

This clone was seen more than once but under ten times. The read comes to an end 3 residues before the CDR3 does, leaving the germline J gene to fill in the end. This same CDR3 is encoded by further DNA sequences in the sample. This chain joins TRBV19 and TRBJ1-1; tentatively, D is TRBD1 (5 bases). Germline V gene lookup returns CDR1 LNHDA and CDR2 SQIVND (reference sequence). V lost 7 bases, J lost 5 bases, and 8 bases lay in between. The CDR3 spans 11 residues. The CDR3 here is CASTSGTEAFF. The covered CDR3 bases are TGTGCCAGTACTTCAGGGACTGAA.

Concerning this clone itself: The read is 3 residues too short to cover the CDR3 end, so that end is filled in from the germline J gene. This chain connects TRBV18 to TRBJ1-2; 8 positions agree with TRBD1. CDR1 KGHSH and CDR2 LQKENI come from the germline V gene. CDR3 size: 12 residues. V shed 6 bases, J shed 6 bases, and the junction held 3 bases outside the gene matches. CDR3 bases read: TGTGCCAGCTCCGAGACAGGGGATGGC. Translated: CASSETGDG. The full-length CDR3 reads as CASSETGDGYTF.

In its sample, this clone was seen a few times. The read stops 3 residues short of the end of the CDR3; the missing end is completed from the germline J gene. This chain connects TRBV5-1 to TRBJ2-5, with a possible D match to TRBD1 (7 bases). Germline V lookup: CDR1 SGHRS, CDR2 YFSETQ. The CDR3 is 14 residues long. V lost 1 base and J lost 5, with 12 bases in between. CDR3 region: CASSLQGGRETQYF. Partial CDR3 DNA: TGCGCCAGCAGCTTGCAGGGGGGTAGGGAGACC.

This clone was found many times. Read sequence stops 3 residues before the CDR3 end, and the germline J gene provides the missing end. The J gene is TRBJ2-2, the V gene TRBV7-3; D perhaps matches TRBD1 (5 bases). The CDR3 has 14 amino acids. CDR1 and CDR2 (germline): SGHTA, FQGTGA. The V end was cut by 6 bases, the J end by 6 bases, with 14 bases between. Partial CDR3 DNA: TGTGCCAGCAGTCCACCGGAAGGGGCCGGGGAG. This sequence encodes CASSPPEGAGE. Given in full, the CDR3 is CASSPPEGAGELFF.

This clone has just a few counts. The missing CDR3 end, 3 residues past where the read stops, is filled in from the germline J gene. This sequence joins TRBV7-9 and TRBJ2-7, with D perhaps TRBD2 (5 bases). The germline gives CDR1 SEHNR, CDR2 FQNEAQ (reference sequence). CDR3 length: 15 residues. With 10 bases removed from V and 1 base from J, the gap between germline ends came to 20 bases. CDR3 loop: CAITTLGEPSYEQYF. The covered CDR3 bases are TGTGCCATCACCACGCTCGGGGAACCATCCTACGAG.

As to this clone: The observed sequence ends 3 residues before the CDR3 terminus, with the missing tail filled in from the germline J gene. This chain connects TRBV30 to TRBJ2-6, with TRBD1 identical over 8 bases. J was trimmed by 1 base and V by 2 bases; bases with no gene match: 13. This CDR3 region has 19 residues. Per the germline V gene, CDR1 is GTSNPN and CDR2 is SVGIG (reference sequence). The CDR3 reads CAWSTRTGTRRSGANVLTF. The CDR3 bases that were read are TGTGCCTGGAGTACCCGGACAGGGACGAGGAGATCTGGGGCCAACGTC.

This clone was counted ten times or more. Sequencing ends 3 residues short of the CDR3 end; the germline J gene provides the rest. The chain carries TRBV11-2 and TRBJ1-1, with D perhaps matching TRBD1 (5 bases). The CDR3 is 14 residues long. Trimming pared 2 bases from V and 2 bases from J, leaving 9 bases between. Germline assignment: CDR1 SGHAT and CDR2 FQNNGV. The CDR3 sequence: CASSLSTGNTEAFF. Incomplete CDR3 DNA: TGTGCCAGCAGCTTATCCACAGGCAACACTGAA.

This clone was seen a few times. With the read ending 3 residues before the CDR3 end, the germline J gene is used to fill in that end. The rearrangement uses TRBV19 and TRBJ1-1; a possible D gene is TRBD1 (6 bases). This CDR3 contains 14 residues. With 7 bases removed from V and 5 bases from J, the gap between germline ends came to 17 bases. Germline V lookup: CDR1 LNHDA, CDR2 SQIVND (reference sequence). CDR3 amino acids: CASTSRGGGTEAFF. The sequenced CDR3 bases are TGTGCCAGTACCTCTCGAGGGGGGGGAACTGAA.

Note on this clone: Read sequence stops 3 residues before the CDR3 end, and the germline J gene provides the missing end. This rearrangement joins TRBV19 to TRBJ1-6, with D possibly TRBD1 on 6 matching bases. The CDR3 extends over 12 amino acids. Trimming took off 7 bases at V and 8 bases at J, with 9 bases between the two ends. Germline-derived CDR1 and CDR2 are LNHDA and SQIVND (reference sequence). CDR3: CASKTGDSPLHF. Partial CDR3 DNA: TGTGCCAGTAAGACAGGCGATTCACCC.

A note on this clone: The read gets to within 3 residues of the CDR3 end, and the germline J gene fills in the rest. The rearrangement joins TRBV7-9 to TRBJ2-5; TRBD1 matches 9 bases. The trim removed 4 bases at V and 4 bases at J, leaving 7 bases unmatched. The CDR3 runs to 15 residues. CDR1 is SEHNR, CDR2 FQNEAQ, per germline (reference sequence). Partial CDR3 DNA: TGTGCCAGCAGCTCCTATGGGACAGGGAGAGAGACC. Amino acids: CASSSYGTGRET. The whole CDR3 protein reads CASSSYGTGRETQYF. Full variable domain (remainder filled in from reference TRBV7-9 and TRBJ2-5): DTGVSQNPRHKITKRGQNVTFRCDPISEHNRLYWYRQTLGQGPEFLTYFQNEAQLEKSRLLSDRFSAERPKGSFSTLEIQRTEQGDSAMYLCASSSYGTGRETQYFGPGTRLLVL.

This clone was counted many times. The read gets to within 3 residues of the CDR3 end, and the germline J gene fills in the rest. The chain uses TRBV10-3 and TRBJ2-3; 9 nucleotides match TRBD1. V dropped 6 bases and J dropped 5; count of bases not matched to a gene: 0. The germline V gene has CDR1 ENHRY and CDR2 SYGVKD. The CDR3 is 12 amino acids. The CDR3 spells CAIRDRGDTQYF. CDR3 DNA, as far as it was read: TGTGCCATCAGGGACAGGGGAGATACG.

This clone was detected a few times. The CDR3 is cut off 3 residues early in the read; its end comes from the germline J gene. The V gene is TRBV18, the J gene TRBJ2-6; 8 positions agree with TRBD2. The germline CDR1 and CDR2 sequences are KGHSH and LQKENI. V lost 0 bases, J lost 4 bases, and 8 bases stayed unmatched. CDR3 length: 18 amino acids. CDR3 DNA (partial): TGTGCCAGCTCACCACCCGGTCGGGGGGGCACCGGGGCCAACGTC. As protein: CASSPPGRGGTGANV. The whole CDR3 region reads CASSPPGRGGTGANVLTF.

This clone was seen more than once but under ten times. The CDR3 extends 3 residues past the end of the read, so its final part is completed from the germline J gene. V gene TRBV6-1 combines with J gene TRBJ2-3, with D unclear. CDR1 and CDR2 from the germline V gene are MNHNS and SASEGT. The CDR3 has 16 residues. Trimming removed 2 bases at V and 1 base at J, with 13 bases between. The CDR3: CASSEIPDIRTDTQYF. CDR3 bases read: TGTGCCAGCAGTGAAATCCCAGACATTCGCACAGATACG.

Remarks on this clone: The CDR3 end is not reached by the read, which stops 3 residues before it; the germline J gene fills it in. This sequence joins TRBV7-3 and TRBJ2-3; 10 bases agree with TRBD1. Germline CDR1 is SGHTA and CDR2 is FQGTGA. Trimming cost V 4 bases and J 0 bases; bases outside gene matches: 4. This CDR3 has 16 residues. The CDR3 bases that were read are TGTGCCAGCAGCTCGTGGACAGGGGGGAGCACAGATACG. The encoded protein is CASSSWTGGSTDT. The whole CDR3 is CASSSWTGGSTDTQYF.

As concerns this clone: Read coverage stops 3 residues before the CDR3 terminus; the germline J gene supplies the remainder. The chain uses TRBV19 and TRBJ2-3; TRBD2 agrees at 7 bases. The V and J ends lost 10 bases and 2 bases, in that order; junction bases with no gene match: 12. This CDR3 comprises 15 residues. The V gene's germline CDR1 is LNHDA and CDR2 SQIVND (reference sequence). The CDR3 spells CATSLGGTYTDTQYF. The part of the CDR3 DNA that was read is TGTGCCACCTCCCTGGGGGGGACCTACACAGATACG.

In its sample, this clone was seen many times. The read falls 3 residues short of the CDR3 end, and the missing part is taken from the germline J gene. V is TRBV2 and J is TRBJ1-1; 9 positions agree with TRBD1. CDR1 is SNHLY and CDR2 is FYNNEI in the germline V gene. The CDR3 is made up of 14 amino acids. Trimming cost V 9 bases and J 0 bases; bases outside gene matches: 5. CDR3 region: CASKQGAMNTEAFF. The CDR3 bases that were read are TGTGCCAGTAAACAGGGGGCCATGAACACTGAA.

This clone has at least ten counts. The read halts 3 residues ahead of the CDR3 end, with the missing end drawn from the germline J gene. The V and J genes are TRBV19 and TRBJ1-1; D not resolved. This CDR3 has 12 residues. The germline V and J ends were trimmed by 6 bases and 1 base, with 6 bases remaining between them. From germline, CDR1 is LNHDA and CDR2 SQIVND (reference sequence). CDR3 in amino acids: CASSFGNTEAFF. Incomplete CDR3 DNA: TGTGCCAGTAGCTTCGGGAACACTGAA.

This clone was seen a handful of times. The CDR3 is CASSLTYGGVTDTQYF. The CDR3 bases that were read are TGTGCCAGCAGCTTAACGTATGGCGGGGTCACAGATACG. The V call is TRBV7-3, the J call TRBJ2-3; weak D call: TRBD2 (6 bases). The CDR3 end lies 3 residues beyond the end of the read and is filled in from the germline J gene. With 0 bases removed from V and 2 bases from J, the gap between germline ends came to 12 bases. The CDR3 length is 16 residues. CDR1 and CDR2 from the germline V gene are SGHTA and FQGTGA.

The sequenced part of the CDR3 DNA is TGTGCCAGCAGCGCTAGCGGGGGCTCCTACAATGAG. It is translated as CASSASGGSYNE. The whole CDR3 sequence is CASSASGGSYNEQFF. V usage is TRBV2 and J usage is TRBJ2-1, with TRBD2 matching 10 bases. Read data end 3 residues before the CDR3 end; the end is taken from the germline J gene. The length of the CDR3 is 15 residues. Losses at the gene ends were 6 bases for V and 0 bases for J; bases not matched to a gene: 2. In germline, CDR1 is SNHLY, CDR2 FYNNEI.

This clone was recorded a few times. The read stops 3 residues short of the end of the CDR3; the missing end is completed from the germline J gene. This rearrangement joins TRBV18 to TRBJ1-1, with D perhaps TRBD1 (6 bases). This CDR3 has 13 amino acids. Germline CDR1 is KGHSH and CDR2 is LQKENI. The ends were cut back, 10 bases at V and 3 bases at J, with 15 bases in the middle. CDR3 in amino acids: CATLQGVDTEAFF. The sequenced part of the CDR3 DNA is TGTGCCACCTTACAGGGAGTGGACACTGAA.

This clone turned up a few times. The read comes to an end 3 residues before the CDR3 does, leaving the germline J gene to fill in the end. The chain couples TRBV18 to TRBJ1-6; D call uncertain. Germline V CDR1 and CDR2: KGHSH, LQKENI. The V gene lost 6 bases and the J gene lost 5 bases, with 5 bases spanning the gap. The CDR3 is made up of 12 amino acids. The CDR3 loop is CASSSDNSPLHF. The part of the CDR3 DNA that was read is TGTGCCAGCTCGTCTGATAATTCACCC.

Worth noting for this clone: The CDR3 extends 3 residues past the end of the read, so its final part is completed from the germline J gene. The chain links TRBV6-1 to TRBJ1-5; D is possibly TRBD1 (6 bases). The CDR3 sequence is 15 residues long. Germline CDR1 reads MNHNS; CDR2 reads SASEGT. Trimming pared 3 bases from V and 5 bases from J, leaving 14 bases between. The CDR3 region is CASSDPNRAHQPQHF. The part of the CDR3 DNA that was read is TGTGCCAGCAGTGACCCAAACAGGGCTCATCAGCCC.

Details on this clone: Coverage ceases 3 residues before the CDR3 finishes, and the germline J gene fills in the end. The chain has TRBV7-9 and TRBJ2-1; TRBD1 aligns across 7 bases. CDR3 length: 13 amino acids. Germline CDR1 and CDR2: SEHNR and FQNEAQ (reference sequence). V shed 9 bases and J 2 bases; nucleotides not matched to a gene: 4. The CDR3 here is CASPGQTYNEQFF. The CDR3 bases that were read are TGTGCCAGTCCGGGACAGACCTACAATGAG.